This TCR beta chain was captured in a study of vaccination and CD4 T cells after COVID-19. TCRdb re-derived calls from the PCR reads in MiXCR, one entry per CDR3 protein. This table has 25,000 to 30,000 distinct CDR3 sequences, roughly 50% appearing once. Time point in this sample: late sampling 161 to 241 days after vaccination in three convalescent patients. V lost 5 bases and J lost 6; bases outside the gene matches: 5. This CDR3 comprises 14 residues. CDR1 is SNHLY and CDR2 is FYNNEI in the germline V gene. This clonotype has more than one count but fewer than ten. This receptor was obtained from a human donor who had recovered from COVID-19. Here the sequenced sample was CD4+ T cells from blood, taken about 7 months after SARS-CoV-2 vaccination. The chain is built from TRBV2 and TRBJ2-1; the match to TRBD2 covers 9 bases. The CDR3 spells CASSSETSGNEQFF. CDR3 nucleotide sequence: TGTGCCAGCAGTTCTGAGACTAGCGGCAATGAGCAGTTCTTC.